This TCR beta chain was profiled in a study of early T cells in non-severe SARS-CoV-2 infection. Study at large: Sequencing was performed on bulk RNA from unsorted whole blood, leaving chains unpaired.

Separate cDNA molecules each had unique molecular identifiers attached to them. TCRdb recomputed calls from the 5' RACE reads with MiXCR, one row per CDR3 protein. The sample has more than 25,000 distinct CDR3 sequences; 8.5% to 10% are singletons. V lost 1 base to trimming and J lost 7 bases, with 10 bases between them. The CDR3 runs to 14 residues. Looked up from germline, CDR1 is SGHTA and CDR2 is FQGNSA. A word on this clonotype: Its antigen is not identified.

Study-level findings and limits: Reliance on VDJdb matching favored anti-spike CD8 responses; private and CD4 specificities were missed.

Input material: whole blood. The chain recombines TRBV7-2 with TRBJ1-4; D gene uncertain. This receptor was identified in an adult who was a healthcare worker with PCR-confirmed SARS-CoV-2 infection or an uninfected control (not recorded which). This CDR3 is CASSLGGKLEKLFF. CDR3 nucleotides: TGTGCCAGCAGCTTAGGAGGAAAACTTGAAAAACTGTTTTTT.